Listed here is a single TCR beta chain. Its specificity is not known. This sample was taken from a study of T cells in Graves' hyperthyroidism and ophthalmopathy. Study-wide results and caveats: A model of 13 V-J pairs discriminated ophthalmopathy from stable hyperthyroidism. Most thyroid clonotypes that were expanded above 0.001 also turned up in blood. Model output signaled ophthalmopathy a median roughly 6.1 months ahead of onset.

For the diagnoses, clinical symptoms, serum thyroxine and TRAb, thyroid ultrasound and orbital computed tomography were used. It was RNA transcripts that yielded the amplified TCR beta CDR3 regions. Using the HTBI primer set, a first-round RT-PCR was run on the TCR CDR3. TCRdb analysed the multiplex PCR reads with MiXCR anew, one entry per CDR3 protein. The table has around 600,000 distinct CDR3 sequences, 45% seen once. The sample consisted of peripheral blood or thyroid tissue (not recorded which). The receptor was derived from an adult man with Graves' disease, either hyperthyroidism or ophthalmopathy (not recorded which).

CDR3 DNA: TGTGCCAGCAGCTCAGCCCAGGGGTTGGAAGAAAAACTGTTTTTT. It translates to CASSSAQGLEEKLFF. This chain links TRBV7-2 with TRBJ1-4; TRBD1 is a possible D gene (6 bases). The CDR3 runs to 15 residues. V dropped 4 bases and J dropped 8 bases, with 17 bases sitting between them. The germline gives CDR1 SGHTA, CDR2 FQGNSA.